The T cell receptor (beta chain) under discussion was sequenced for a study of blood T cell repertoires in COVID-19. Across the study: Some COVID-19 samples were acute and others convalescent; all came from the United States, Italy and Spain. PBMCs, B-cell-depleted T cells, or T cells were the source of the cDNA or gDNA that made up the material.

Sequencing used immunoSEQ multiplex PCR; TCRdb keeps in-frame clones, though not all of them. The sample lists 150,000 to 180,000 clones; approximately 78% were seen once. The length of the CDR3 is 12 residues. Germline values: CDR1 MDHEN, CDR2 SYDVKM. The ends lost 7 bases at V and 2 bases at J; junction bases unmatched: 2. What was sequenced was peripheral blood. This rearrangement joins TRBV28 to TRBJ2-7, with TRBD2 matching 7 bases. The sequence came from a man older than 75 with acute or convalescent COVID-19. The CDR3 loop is CASNSGAYEQYV. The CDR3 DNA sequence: TGTGCCAGCAACAGCGGGGCCTACGAGCAGTACGTC.